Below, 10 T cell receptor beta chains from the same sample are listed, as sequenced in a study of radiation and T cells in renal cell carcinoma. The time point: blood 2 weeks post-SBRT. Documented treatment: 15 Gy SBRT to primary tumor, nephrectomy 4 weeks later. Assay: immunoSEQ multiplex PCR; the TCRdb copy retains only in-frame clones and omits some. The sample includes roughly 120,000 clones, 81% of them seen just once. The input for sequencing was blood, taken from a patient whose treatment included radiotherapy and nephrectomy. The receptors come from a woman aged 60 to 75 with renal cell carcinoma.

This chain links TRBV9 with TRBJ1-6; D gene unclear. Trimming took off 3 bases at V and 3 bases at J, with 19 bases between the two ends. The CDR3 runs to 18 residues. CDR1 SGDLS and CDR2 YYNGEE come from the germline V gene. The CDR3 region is CASSEKLRAGVYNSPLHF. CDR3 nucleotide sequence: TGTGCCAGCAGCGAAAAACTGAGGGCGGGTGTCTATAATTCACCCCTCCACTTT.

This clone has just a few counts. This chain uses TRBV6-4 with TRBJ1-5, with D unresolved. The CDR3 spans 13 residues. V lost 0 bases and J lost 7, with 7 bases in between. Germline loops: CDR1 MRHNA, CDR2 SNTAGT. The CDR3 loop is CASSDSWGQPQHF. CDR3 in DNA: TGTGCCAGCAGTGACTCCTGGGGACAGCCCCAGCATTTT.

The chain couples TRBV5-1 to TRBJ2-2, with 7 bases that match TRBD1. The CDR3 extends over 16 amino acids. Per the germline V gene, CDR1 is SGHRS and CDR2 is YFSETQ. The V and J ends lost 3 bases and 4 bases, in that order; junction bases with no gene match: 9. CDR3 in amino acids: CASSYPGQSSTGELFF. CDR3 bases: TGCGCCAGCAGCTACCCGGGACAGTCATCCACCGGGGAGCTGTTTTTT. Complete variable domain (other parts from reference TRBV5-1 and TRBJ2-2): KAGVTQTPRYLIKTRGQQVTLSCSPISGHRSVSWYQQTPGQGLQFLFEYFSETQRNKGNFPGRFSGRQFSNSRSEMNVSTLELGDSALYLCASSYPGQSSTGELFFGEGSRLTVL.

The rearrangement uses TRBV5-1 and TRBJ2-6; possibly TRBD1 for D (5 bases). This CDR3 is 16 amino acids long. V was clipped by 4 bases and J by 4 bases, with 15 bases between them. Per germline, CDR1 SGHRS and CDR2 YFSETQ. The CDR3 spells CASSLLQESGANVLTF. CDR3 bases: TGCGCCAGCAGCCTATTACAGGAGTCCGGGGCCAACGTCCTGACTTTC.

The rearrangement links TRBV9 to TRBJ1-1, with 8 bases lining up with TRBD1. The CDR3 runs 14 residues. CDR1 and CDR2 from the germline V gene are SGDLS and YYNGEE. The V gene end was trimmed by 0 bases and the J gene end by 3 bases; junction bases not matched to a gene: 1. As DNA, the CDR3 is TGTGCCAGCAGCGTAGGGACAGGGTACACTGAAGCTTTCTTT. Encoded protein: CASSVGTGYTEAFF.

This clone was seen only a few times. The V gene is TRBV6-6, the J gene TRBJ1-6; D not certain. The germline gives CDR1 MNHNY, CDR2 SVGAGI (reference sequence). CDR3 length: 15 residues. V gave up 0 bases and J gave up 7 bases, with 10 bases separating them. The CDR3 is CASSYSRAGNSPLHF. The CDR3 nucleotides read TGTGCCAGCAGTTACTCGCGCGCGGGGAATTCACCCCTCCACTTT.

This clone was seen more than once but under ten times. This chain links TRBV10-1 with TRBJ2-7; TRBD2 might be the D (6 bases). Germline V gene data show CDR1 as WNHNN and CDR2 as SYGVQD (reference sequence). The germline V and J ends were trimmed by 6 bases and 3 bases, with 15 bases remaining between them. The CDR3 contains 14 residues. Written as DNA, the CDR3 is TGCGCCAGCAGCGCCTCAGGCGGGGACTACGAGCAGTACTTC. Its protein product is CASSASGGDYEQYF.

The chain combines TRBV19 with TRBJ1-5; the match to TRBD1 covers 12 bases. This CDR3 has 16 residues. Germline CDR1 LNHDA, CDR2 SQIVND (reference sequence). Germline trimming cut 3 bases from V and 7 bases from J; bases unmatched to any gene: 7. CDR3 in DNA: TGTGCCAGTAGTATTACCGGGACAGGGGGCGGGCAGCCCCAGCATTTT. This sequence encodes CASSITGTGGGQPQHF.

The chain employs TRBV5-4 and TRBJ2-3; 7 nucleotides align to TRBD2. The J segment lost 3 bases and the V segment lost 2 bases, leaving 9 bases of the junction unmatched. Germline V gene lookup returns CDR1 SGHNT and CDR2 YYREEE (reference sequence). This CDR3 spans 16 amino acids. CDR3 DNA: TGTGCCAGCAGCTTAACCTTAGGCGGGGGTACAGATACGCAGTATTTT. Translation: CASSLTLGGGTDTQYF.

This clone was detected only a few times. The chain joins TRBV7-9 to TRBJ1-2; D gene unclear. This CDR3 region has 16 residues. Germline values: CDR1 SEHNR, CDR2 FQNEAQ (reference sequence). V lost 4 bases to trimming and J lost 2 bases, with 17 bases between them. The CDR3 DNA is TGTGCCAGCAGCTCCGGAGGGCCAGCCACGAACTATGGCTACACCTTC. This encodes CASSSGGPATNYGYTF. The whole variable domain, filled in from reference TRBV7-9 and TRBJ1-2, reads DTGVSQNPRHKITKRGQNVTFRCDPISEHNRLYWYRQTLGQGPEFLTYFQNEAQLEKSRLLSDRFSAERPKGSFSTLEIQRTEQGDSAMYLCASSSGGPATNYGYTFGSGTRLTVV.